This T cell receptor (beta chain) derives from a study of cytomegalovirus exposure and HLA in healthy donors. Findings and caveats of the study: By a later analysis, the bulk of CMV-associated TCR beta chains appeared HLA-restricted. Researchers reported in a later analysis that common viral pathogens appeared linked to several top clusters.

Concerning this clone: Antigen specificity is unknown.

PCR used 60 Vbeta primers and 13 Jbeta primers. The data were produced by immunoSEQ multiplex PCR, yet TCRdb's version contains in-frame clones alone and is incomplete. The table shows more than 150,000 clones, with 75% to 85% occurring only once. The sequence was collected from a man aged 18 to 29 in good health and CMV-seronegative. Sequenced material: PBMCs.

This CDR3 is CASSPRGSQPQHF. For the CDR3, the DNA is TGTGCCAGCAGCCCCAGGGGCTCCCAGCCCCAGCATTTT. V and J are TRBV7-8 and TRBJ1-5; the D gene is possibly TRBD1 (6 bases). Trimming cost V 5 bases and J 7 bases, with 12 bases left between them. CDR1 is SGHVS, CDR2 FQNEAQ, per germline. The CDR3 runs 13 residues.